The rows below give T cell receptor beta chains drawn from one sample of a study of T cell responses to AZD1222 COVID-19 vaccine. Some clones are missing from TCRdb's copy, which holds only in-frame ones; the method was immunoSEQ multiplex PCR. The sample contains approximately 96,000 clones, about 89% of which appear only once. Specimen: peripheral blood, collected 28 days after the second AZD1222 dose. These TCRs come from an adult who received the AZD1222 COVID-19 vaccine. Each CDR3 is given without its conserved first and last residue.

>TRBJ2-1|TRBV6-6
ASSSTGTGKNEQF
>TRBJ2-1|TRBV28
ASSPSGGAIYNEQF
>TRBJ1-2|TRBV9
ASSGRQGGNYGYT
>TRBJ2-5|TRBV25-1
ASSLCGGAQETQY
>TRBJ1-5|TRBV2
ASSQQGHSNQPQH
>TRBJ1-6|TRBV20-1
SARDRSPLH
>TRBJ1-5|TRBV6-6
ASTYMGQGNQPQH
>TRBJ2-1|TRBV10-3
AISGTPNGQF
>TRBJ2-5|TRBV3-1/TRBV3-2
ASSQWGQLQETQY
>TRBJ1-6|TRBV5-5
ASSFPVNSPLH
>TRBJ1-3|TRBV5-1
ASSFGPVISGNTIY
>TRBJ1-1|TRBV27
ASSPRGANTEAF
>TRBJ2-1|TRBV13
ASSPGTRIINEQF
>TRBJ2-1|TRBV15
ATSRDWSSGNEQF
>TRBJ2-4|TRBV27
AQRINRAKNIQY
>TRBJ1-1|TRBV18
ASSPTLPDTGTEAF
>TRBJ2-5|TRBV2
ASSEPLRWETQY
>TRBJ2-2|TRBV25-1
ASMGGTGELF
>TRBJ2-1|TRBV7-3
ASQGLAGNNEQF
>TRBJ1-4|TRBV28
ASSFSRRGVEKLF
>TRBJ2-5|TRBV7-9
ASSGIGQETQY
>TRBJ2-1|TRBV11-2
ASSSGLRRSTRNEQF
>TRBJ2-7|TRBV25-1
ASRRQGRGQY
>TRBJ2-1|TRBV6-5
ASTRTRPYNEQF
>TRBJ2-2|TRBV24-1
ATSRGYGELF
>TRBJ1-1|TRBV2
ASMGTVMNTEAF
>TRBJ1-5|TRBV28
ASSQHSSNQPQH
>TRBJ2-6|TRBV28
ASSSYRVGANVLT
>TRBJ2-2|TRBV28
ASSFSTGELF
>TRBJ1-2|TRBV3-1/TRBV3-2
ASSQDGTPFNYGYT
>TRBJ1-5|TRBV7-6
ASSHNSNQPQH
>TRBJ2-5|TRBV30
AWSVLLQETQY
>TRBJ1-5|TRBV5-1
ASSPGGPGGNQPQH
>TRBJ1-5|TRBV12-3/TRBV12-4
ASSPAGNQPQH
>TRBJ1-5|TRBV7-9
ASSGTVDQPQH
>TRBJ1-1|TRBV2
ASSVYAGEAF
>TRBJ1-5|TRBV15
ATRASGINQPQH
>TRBJ1-1|TRBV11-3
ASSFTKGTEAF
>TRBJ2-7|TRBV28
ATTTGFEQY
>TRBJ2-2|TRBV7-6
ASSLDLMFSGELF
>TRBJ1-4|TRBV7-7
ASSLRGANEKLF
>TRBJ2-1|TRBV13
ASSFVADNNEQF
>TRBJ1-1|TRBV4-2
ASSLQENTEAF
>TRBJ2-3|TRBV5-1
ASSFLGTDTQY
>TRBJ2-1|TRBV15
ATSRRGSGTYNEQF
>TRBJ2-1|TRBV7-8
ASSLFESYNEQF
>TRBJ1-6|TRBV28
ASRTPGQGTPLH